This T cell receptor beta chain was identified in a study of T-cell memory formation after mild COVID-19. Study in general: Clusters were largely donor specific.

Germline V gene lookup returns CDR1 GTSNPN and CDR2 SVGIG (reference sequence). Between the trimmed V and J ends, which lost 0 bases and 0 bases, there was a span of 6 bases. The CDR3 contains 15 residues. This clonotype has just one count. Antigen specificity is unknown. TCRdb passed the 5' RACE reads through MiXCR, listing each CDR3 protein once. Of 350,000 to 450,000 distinct CDR3 sequences listed, about 20% are singletons. Study results and limitations: Detection of some responders pre-infection suggested pre-existing cross-reactive memory T cells participated. Day 15 to 85 contracting clones showed balanced CD4/CD8; later expanders leaned CD4+.

The specimen was PBMCs or a T cell subset sorted from them (not recorded which). The clonotype comes from an adult woman who had mild COVID-19 (a few samples of this study predate the infection). Cell type and time point are not known. The rearrangement uses TRBV30 and TRBJ1-6, with TRBD1 as a possible D gene (5 bases). The CDR3 nucleotides are TGTGCCTGGAGTGTAGACAGCTCCTATAATTCACCCCTCCACTTT. Translation: CAWSVDSSYNSPLHF.